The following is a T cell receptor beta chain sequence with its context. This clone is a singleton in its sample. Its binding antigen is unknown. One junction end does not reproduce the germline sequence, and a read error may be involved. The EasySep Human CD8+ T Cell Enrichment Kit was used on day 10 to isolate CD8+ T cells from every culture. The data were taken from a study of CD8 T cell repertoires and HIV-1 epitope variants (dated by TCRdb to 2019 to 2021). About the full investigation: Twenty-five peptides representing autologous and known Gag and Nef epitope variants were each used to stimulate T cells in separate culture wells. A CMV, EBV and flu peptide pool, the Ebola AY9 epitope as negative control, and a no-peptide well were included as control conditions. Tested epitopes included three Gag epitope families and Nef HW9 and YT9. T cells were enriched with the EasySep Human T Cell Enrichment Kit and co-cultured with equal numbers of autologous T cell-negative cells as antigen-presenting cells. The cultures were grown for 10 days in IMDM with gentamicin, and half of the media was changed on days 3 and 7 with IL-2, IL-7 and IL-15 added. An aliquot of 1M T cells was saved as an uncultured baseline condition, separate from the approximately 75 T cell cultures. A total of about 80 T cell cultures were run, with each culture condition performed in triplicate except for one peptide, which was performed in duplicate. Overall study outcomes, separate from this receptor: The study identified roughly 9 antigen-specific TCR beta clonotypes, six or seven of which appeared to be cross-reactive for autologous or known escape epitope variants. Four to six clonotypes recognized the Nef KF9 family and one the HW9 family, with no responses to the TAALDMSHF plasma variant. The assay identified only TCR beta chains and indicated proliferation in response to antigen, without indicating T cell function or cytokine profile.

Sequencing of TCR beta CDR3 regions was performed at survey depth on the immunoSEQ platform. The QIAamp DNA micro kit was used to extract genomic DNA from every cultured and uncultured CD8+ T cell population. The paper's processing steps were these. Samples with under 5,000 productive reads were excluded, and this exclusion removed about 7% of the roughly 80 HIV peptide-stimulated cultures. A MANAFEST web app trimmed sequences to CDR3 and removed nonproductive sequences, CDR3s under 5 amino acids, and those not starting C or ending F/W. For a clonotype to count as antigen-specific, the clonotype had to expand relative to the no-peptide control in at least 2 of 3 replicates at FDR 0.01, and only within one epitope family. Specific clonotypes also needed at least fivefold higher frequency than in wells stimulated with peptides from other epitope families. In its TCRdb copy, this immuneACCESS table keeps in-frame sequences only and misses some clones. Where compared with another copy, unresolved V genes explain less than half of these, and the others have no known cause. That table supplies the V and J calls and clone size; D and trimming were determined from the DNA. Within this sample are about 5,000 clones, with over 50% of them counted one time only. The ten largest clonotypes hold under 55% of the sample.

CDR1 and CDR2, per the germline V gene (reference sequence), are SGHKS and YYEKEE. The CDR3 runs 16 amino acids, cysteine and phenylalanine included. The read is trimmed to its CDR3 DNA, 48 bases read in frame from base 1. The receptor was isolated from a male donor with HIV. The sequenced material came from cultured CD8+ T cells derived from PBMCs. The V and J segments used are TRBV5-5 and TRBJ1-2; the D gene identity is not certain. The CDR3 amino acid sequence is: CASSQDPPDLDYGYTF. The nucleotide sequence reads TGCGCCAGCAGCCAAGATCCCCCAGACTTGGACTATGGCTACACCTTC.